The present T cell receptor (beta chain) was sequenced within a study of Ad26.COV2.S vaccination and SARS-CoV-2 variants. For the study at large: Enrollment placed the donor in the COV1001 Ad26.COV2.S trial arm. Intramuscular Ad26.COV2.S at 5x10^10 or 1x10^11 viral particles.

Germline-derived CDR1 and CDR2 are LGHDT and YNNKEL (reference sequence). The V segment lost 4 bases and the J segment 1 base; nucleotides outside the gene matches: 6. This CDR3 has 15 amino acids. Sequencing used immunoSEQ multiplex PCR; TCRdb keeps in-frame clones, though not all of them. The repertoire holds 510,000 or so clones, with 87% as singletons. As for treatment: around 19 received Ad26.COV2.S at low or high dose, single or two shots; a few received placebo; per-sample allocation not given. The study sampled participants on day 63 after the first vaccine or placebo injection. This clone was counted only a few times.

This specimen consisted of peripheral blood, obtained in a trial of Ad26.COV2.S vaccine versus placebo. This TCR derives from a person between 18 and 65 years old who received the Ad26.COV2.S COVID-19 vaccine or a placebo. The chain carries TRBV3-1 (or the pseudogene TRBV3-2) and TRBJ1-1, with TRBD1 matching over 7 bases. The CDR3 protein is CASSPTGDRNTEAFF. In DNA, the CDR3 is TGTGCCAGCAGCCCAACAGGGGACAGGAACACTGAAGCTTTCTTT.